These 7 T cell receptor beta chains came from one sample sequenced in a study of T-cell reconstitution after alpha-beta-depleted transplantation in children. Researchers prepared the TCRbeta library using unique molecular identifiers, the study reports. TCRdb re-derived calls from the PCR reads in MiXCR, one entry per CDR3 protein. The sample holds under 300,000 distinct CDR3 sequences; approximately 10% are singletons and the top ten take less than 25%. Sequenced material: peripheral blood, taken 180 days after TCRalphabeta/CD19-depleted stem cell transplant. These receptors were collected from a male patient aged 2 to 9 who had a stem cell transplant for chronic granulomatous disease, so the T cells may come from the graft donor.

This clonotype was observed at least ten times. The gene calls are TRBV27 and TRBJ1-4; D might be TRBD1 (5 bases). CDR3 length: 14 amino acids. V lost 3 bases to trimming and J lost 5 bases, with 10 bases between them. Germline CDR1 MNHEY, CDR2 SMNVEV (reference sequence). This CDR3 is CASSFGGGNEKLFF. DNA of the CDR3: TGTGCCAGCAGTTTCGGGGGGGGAAATGAAAAACTGTTTTTT.

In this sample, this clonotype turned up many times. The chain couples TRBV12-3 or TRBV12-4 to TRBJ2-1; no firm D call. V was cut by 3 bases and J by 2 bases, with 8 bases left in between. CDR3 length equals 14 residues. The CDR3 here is CASSLRSTYNEQFF. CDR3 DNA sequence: TGTGCCAGCAGTTTGAGGAGCACCTACAATGAGCAGTTCTTC.

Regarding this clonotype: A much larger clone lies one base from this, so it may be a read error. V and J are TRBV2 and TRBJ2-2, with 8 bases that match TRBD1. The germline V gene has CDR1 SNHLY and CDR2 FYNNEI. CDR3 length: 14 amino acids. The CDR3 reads CTSSYTGGIGELFF. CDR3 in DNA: TGTACCAGCAGTTATACAGGGGGTATCGGGGAGCTGTTTTTT.

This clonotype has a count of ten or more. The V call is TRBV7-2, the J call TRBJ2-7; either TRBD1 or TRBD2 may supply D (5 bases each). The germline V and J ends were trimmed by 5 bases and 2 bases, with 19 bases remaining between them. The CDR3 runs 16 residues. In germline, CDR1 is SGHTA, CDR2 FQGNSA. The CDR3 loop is CASSKRGVWRPYEQYF. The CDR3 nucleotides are TGTGCCAGCAGCAAAAGAGGGGTTTGGCGTCCCTACGAGCAGTACTTC.

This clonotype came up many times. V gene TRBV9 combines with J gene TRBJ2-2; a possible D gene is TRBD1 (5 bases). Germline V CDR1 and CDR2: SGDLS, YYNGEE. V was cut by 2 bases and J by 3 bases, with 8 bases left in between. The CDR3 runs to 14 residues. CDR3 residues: CASSVGQYTGELFF. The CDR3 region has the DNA TGTGCCAGCAGCGTGGGGCAGTACACCGGGGAGCTGTTTTTT.

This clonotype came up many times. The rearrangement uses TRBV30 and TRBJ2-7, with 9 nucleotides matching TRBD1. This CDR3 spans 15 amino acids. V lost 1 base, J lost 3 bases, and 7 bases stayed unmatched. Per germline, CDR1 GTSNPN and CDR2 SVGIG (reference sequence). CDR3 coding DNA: TGTGCCTGGAGTGCCGGGACAGGGACAGTCTACGAGCAGTACTTC. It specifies CAWSAGTGTVYEQYF.

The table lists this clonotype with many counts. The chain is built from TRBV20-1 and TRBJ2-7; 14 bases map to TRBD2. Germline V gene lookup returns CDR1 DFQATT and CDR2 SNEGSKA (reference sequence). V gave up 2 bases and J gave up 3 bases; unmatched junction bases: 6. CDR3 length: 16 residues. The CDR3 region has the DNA TGCAGTGCTAGAATTCCCGGGACTAGCGGGGGCTACGAGCAGTACTTC. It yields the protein CSARIPGTSGGYEQYF.